This TCR beta chain was obtained from a study of long-term antiretroviral therapy in people with HIV. This clone has only a few counts. Its antigen is undetermined. CDR3 length: 14 amino acids. The immunoSEQ assay was v3.0, run at survey level. Clones were read by immunoSEQ multiplex PCR, and TCRdb kept only the in-frame ones, dropping some. The data show more than 10,000 clones, 77% seen once. Regarding the study as a whole: No data on ART adherence, viral resistance or therapy changes.

The sample here was unsorted PBMCs, taken 0.5 years before starting antiretroviral therapy. The chain couples TRBV21-1 to TRBJ1-5; the table names TRBD1, a call not compared with the DNA. TRBV21-1 is a pseudogene segment. The source of this sequence is a woman aged 35 to 49 with HIV. DNA for the CDR3: TGTGCCAGCAGCTTAACAGGGGGTTATCAGCCCCAGCATTTT. Translating gives CASSLTGGYQPQHF.